This T cell receptor beta chain was profiled in a study of blood T cell repertoires in COVID-19. Study background: Sources were T cells, B-cell-depleted T cells, or PBMCs; the material itself was cDNA or gDNA.

Those enrolled in Seattle joined during active infection and were followed longitudinally afterward. Authors' data handling: Estimation of nucleated cell counts relied on the amplification of reference gene primers. Profiled with immunoSEQ multiplex PCR; TCRdb holds only in-frame clones, not every one. V, J and clone size reflect that table, while D and trimming were determined from the DNA. In the table there are roughly 100,000 clones, 80% to 95% of which are singletons. CDR1 and CDR2 from the germline V gene are SGHTA and FQGNSA. J was trimmed by 3 bases and V by 6 bases; bases with no gene match: 9. CDR3 length: 17 amino acids.

V usage is TRBV7-2 and J usage is TRBJ2-1; 12 nucleotides match TRBD2. This receptor was obtained from a woman aged 45-60 years with COVID-19, enrolled during active disease. Material: peripheral blood. The CDR3 DNA sequence: TGTGCCAGCAGACACCGACTAGCGGGGGCGCTCTACAATGAGCAGTTCTTC. Encoded protein: CASRHRLAGALYNEQFF.